A selection of T cell receptor beta chains follows, all from one sample in a study of cytomegalovirus exposure and HLA in healthy donors. TCRdb's table, derived via immunoSEQ multiplex PCR, lists solely in-frame clones and lacks some. The sample lists 100,000 to 150,000 clones; 75% to 85% were seen once. Specimen: PBMCs. The receptors were sampled from a man aged 25 to 45 in good health and CMV-seropositive. Each CDR3 is given with its conserved first and last residue. D genes are given only for firm matches. Not all rows give a size; the values are once, few, many and, for expanded clones, a class.

v_gene	j_gene	d_gene	abundance	CDR3nt	CDR3aa
TRBV9	TRBJ1-1	-	-	TGTGCCAGCAGCCGTATTCAGGGGAACACTGAAGCTTTCTTT	CASSRIQGNTEAFF
TRBV15	TRBJ2-4	-	-	TGTGCCACCAGCATTCCCCTGAATCCCGTCCGGAACATTCAGTACTTC	CATSIPLNPVRNIQYF
TRBV7-6	TRBJ2-5	TRBD1	-	TGTGCCAGCAGCTCCTTGGACAGGGGGCCAGAGACCCAGTACTTC	CASSSLDRGPETQYF
TRBV7-9	TRBJ1-1	TRBD1	-	TGTGCCAGCAGCCTAAGCGACAGGGATTATATGAACACTGAAGCTTTCTTT	CASSLSDRDYMNTEAFF
TRBV5-1	TRBJ2-3	-	few	TGCGCCAGCAGCTTCCGGGGTAACCGGGGGACAGATACGCAGTATTTT	CASSFRGNRGTDTQYF
TRBV4-1	TRBJ2-7	-	-	TGCGCCAGCAGCCAAGTGGCAGGGTCAATCTACGAGCAGTACTTC	CASSQVAGSIYEQYF
TRBV10-3	TRBJ2-5	-	-	TGTGCCATCAGTGAGTGGACTGAAGAGACCCAGTACTTC	CAISEWTEETQYF
TRBV6-1	TRBJ2-1	-	-	TGTGCCAGCAGTGAAGTGGCTCCCAGTGAGCAGTTCTTC	CASSEVAPSEQFF
TRBV19	TRBJ1-5	TRBD1	-	TGTGCCAGTAGTATTCGAGCGGCAGGGGGAATTCAGCCCCAGCATTTT	CASSIRAAGGIQPQHF
TRBV6-5	TRBJ2-1	-	-	TGTGCCGCTACGCGGAGGGGCCAATACAATGAGCAGTTCTTC	CAATRRGQYNEQFF
TRBV6-4	TRBJ2-5	-	few	TGTGCCAGCAGTCGGGACACTAAAGAGACCCAGTACTTC	CASSRDTKETQYF
TRBV27	TRBJ2-2	-	-	TGTGCCAGCACCTTCTCCGGGGAGCTGTTTTTT	CASTFSGELFF
TRBV6-5	TRBJ2-3	-	-	TGTGCCAGCAGTTATGACCCGACTAGAGATACGCAGTATTTT	CASSYDPTRDTQYF
TRBV5-1	TRBJ2-1	-	-	TGCGCCAGCAGCTTGGTGGGTGGGGGGGCCCTCAATGAGCAGTTCTTC	CASSLVGGGALNEQFF
TRBV5-6	TRBJ1-3	-	-	TGTGCCAGCAGCTCCATGGGGGGGGGCTCTGGAAACACCATATATTTT	CASSSMGGGSGNTIYF
TRBV28	TRBJ2-1	TRBD1	-	TGTGCCAGCAGATGGGACAGTAGGGAACTCAATGAGCAGTTCTTC	CASRWDSRELNEQFF
TRBV5-4	TRBJ2-7	TRBD2	-	TGTGCCAGCAGCTTGGGACTAGCTGGCGAGCAGTACTTC	CASSLGLAGEQYF
TRBV5-6	TRBJ1-2	TRBD1	-	TGTGCCAGCAGCCTCCCCGGGACAGAGCTCTATGGCTACACCTTC	CASSLPGTELYGYTF
TRBV10-2	TRBJ1-1	TRBD1	few	TGCGCCAGCAGTCAAGGGGGCGAGGCTGAAGCTTTCTTT	CASSQGGEAEAFF
TRBV28	TRBJ2-4	-	-	TGTGCCAGCAGTTTAGGCTTTAGCTTAGCCAAAAACATTCAGTACTTC	CASSLGFSLAKNIQYF
TRBV27	TRBJ1-1	-	-	TGTGCCAGCAGGGGGAGGAACACTGAAGCTTTCTTT	CASRGRNTEAFF
TRBV15	TRBJ2-1	TRBD2	-	TGTGCCACCAGCACCAAACGGACTAGCGCGAGTGAGCAGTTCTTC	CATSTKRTSASEQFF
TRBV2	TRBJ2-4	TRBD1	few	TGTGCCAGCAGTGAAAGTCAGGGGGTGGCCAAAAACATTCAGTACTTC	CASSESQGVAKNIQYF
TRBV7-7	TRBJ2-7	TRBD1	-	TGTGCCAGCAGCCCCCGGGACAGCGAGTACGAGCAGTACTTC	CASSPRDSEYEQYF
TRBV12-5	TRBJ2-2	TRBD1	-	TGTGCTAGTGGTTTGGGGATTACAGGGGCCACCGGGGAGCTGTTTTTT	CASGLGITGATGELFF
TRBV7-8	TRBJ2-5	TRBD1	-	TGTGCCAGCAGCCTAGGGACAGGGCGGGCGCAAGAGACCCAGTACTTC	CASSLGTGRAQETQYF
TRBV6-1	TRBJ2-3	TRBD2	-	TGTGCCAGCAGTTCACTAGCGGGGGGGTCGGATACGCAGTATTTT	CASSSLAGGSDTQYF
TRBV6-1	TRBJ2-1	TRBD1	-	TGTGCCAGCAGTGAATTTGGACAGGGTTCCTACAATGAGCAGTTCTTC	CASSEFGQGSYNEQFF
TRBV2	TRBJ1-2	-	few	TGTGCCAGCAGTTCCGTGGAGGTGCACTATGGCTACACCTTC	CASSSVEVHYGYTF
TRBV5-1	TRBJ2-7	-	-	TGCGCCAGCAGCTTGGGACAGGCGGACTACGAGCAGTACTTC	CASSLGQADYEQYF
TRBV19	TRBJ2-3	TRBD1	-	TGTGCCAGCAGGGACAGGGAGTGGTCAGATACGCAGTATTTT	CASRDREWSDTQYF
TRBV7-9	TRBJ2-1	TRBD2	-	TGTTCCAGCAGCTTAGCGCTAAGGACTAGCAATGACGATGAGCAGTTCTTC	CSSSLALRTSNDDEQFF
TRBV6-5	TRBJ2-3	-	-	TGTGCCAGCAGCCAACAGGCGGATACGCAGTATTTT	CASSQQADTQYF
TRBV28	TRBJ1-6	-	-	TGTGCCAGCACCGAGCCATTGCATTCACCCCTCCACTTT	CASTEPLHSPLHF
TRBV29-1	TRBJ2-5	TRBD1	-	TGCAGCGTGGGACAGCAAGAGACCCAGTACTTC	CSVGQQETQYF
TRBV5-1	TRBJ2-7	TRBD1	-	TGCGCCAGCAGCTACGGACAGGATGCCTACGAGCAGTACTTC	CASSYGQDAYEQYF
TRBV6-5	TRBJ1-2	TRBD1	-	TGTGCCAGCAGTTACTACAGGGGATTAAATGGCTACACCTTC	CASSYYRGLNGYTF
TRBV6-6	TRBJ1-3	TRBD1	-	TGTGCCAGCACCATGGACAGGGAGGACACCATATATTTT	CASTMDREDTIYF
TRBV6-5	TRBJ2-5	-	once	TGTGCCAGCAGTTACTCCAGTGGGGGGAGGCAAGAGACCCAGTACTTC	CASSYSSGGRQETQYF
TRBV15	TRBJ1-2	TRBD1	-	TGTGCCACCAGCAGAGGCGGGACAGTCTATGGCTACACCTTC	CATSRGGTVYGYTF
TRBV18	TRBJ1-1	-	-	TGTGCCAGCTCACCACCTGTAGGAGGCGCTTTCTTT	CASSPPVGGAFF
TRBV19	TRBJ1-3	TRBD1	-	TGTGCCAGTACCAAGCGGGGACAGGGCTCTGGAAACACCATATATTTT	CASTKRGQGSGNTIYF
TRBV5-6	TRBJ1-4	TRBD1	-	TGTGCCAGCAGCTCCATTCACAGGGGTTTTCGAGAAAAACTGTTTTTT	CASSSIHRGFREKLFF
TRBV5-1	TRBJ2-5	TRBD2	-	TGCGCCAGCAGCTTAGCGGGGGGGACTCAAGAGACCCAGTACTTC	CASSLAGGTQETQYF
TRBV7-6	TRBJ1-1	TRBD1	-	TGTGCCAGCAGCCCCCAACAGGGGTTTGAAGCTTTCTTT	CASSPQQGFEAFF
TRBV6-1	TRBJ1-2	TRBD1	-	TGTGCCAGCAGTGGGGACAGATCCTATGGCTACACCTTC	CASSGDRSYGYTF
TRBV18	TRBJ1-2	TRBD1	-	TGTGCCAGCTCACCGGACAGGGCTAACTATGGCTACACCTTC	CASSPDRANYGYTF
TRBV18	TRBJ1-2	-	-	TGTGCCAGCTCACCCAGGGTTCATTATGGCTACACCTTC	CASSPRVHYGYTF
TRBV4-2	TRBJ2-2	TRBD2	-	TGTGCCAGCAGCAGGTTAGCGGGGGGGCGTGACACCGGGGAGCTGTTTTTT	CASSRLAGGRDTGELFF